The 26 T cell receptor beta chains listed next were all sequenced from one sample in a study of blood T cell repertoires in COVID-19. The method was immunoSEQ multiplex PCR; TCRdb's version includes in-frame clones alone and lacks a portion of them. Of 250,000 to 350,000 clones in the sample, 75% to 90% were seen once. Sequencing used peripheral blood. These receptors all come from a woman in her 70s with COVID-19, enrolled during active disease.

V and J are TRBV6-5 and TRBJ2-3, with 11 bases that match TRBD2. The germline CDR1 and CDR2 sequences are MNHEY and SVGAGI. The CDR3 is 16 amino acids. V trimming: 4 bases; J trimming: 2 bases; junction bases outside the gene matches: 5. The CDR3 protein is CASSSRLAGPTDTQYF. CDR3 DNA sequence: TGTGCCAGCAGTTCAAGACTAGCGGGGCCCACAGATACGCAGTATTTT.

CDR3 DNA sequence: TGTGCCAGCAGCCCCGGGGACCGGGAGGAAGATACGCAGTATTTT. Protein: CASSPGDREEDTQYF. The rearrangement uses TRBV3-1 (or the pseudogene TRBV3-2) and TRBJ2-3; 7 bases line up with TRBD2. CDR1 LGHDT and CDR2 YNNKEL come from the germline V gene (reference sequence). V shed 4 bases, J shed 5 bases, and the junction held 9 bases outside the gene matches. The CDR3 length is 15 residues.

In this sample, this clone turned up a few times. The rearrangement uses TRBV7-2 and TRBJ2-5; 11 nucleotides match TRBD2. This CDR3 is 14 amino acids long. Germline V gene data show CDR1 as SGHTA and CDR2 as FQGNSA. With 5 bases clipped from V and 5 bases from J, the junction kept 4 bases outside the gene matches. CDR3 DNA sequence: TGTGCCAGCAGCGCTAGCGGGGGGTTGGAGACCCAGTACTTC. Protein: CASSASGGLETQYF.

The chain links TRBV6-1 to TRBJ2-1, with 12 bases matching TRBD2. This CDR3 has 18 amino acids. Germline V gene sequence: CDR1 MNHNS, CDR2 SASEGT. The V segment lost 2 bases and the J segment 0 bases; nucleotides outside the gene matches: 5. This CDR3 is CASSERTSGAHSYNEQFF. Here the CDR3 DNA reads TGTGCCAGCAGTGAACGGACTAGCGGGGCCCACTCCTACAATGAGCAGTTCTTC.

CDR3 sequence reads: CASSLRGSDRVDEKLFF. DNA for the CDR3: TGTGCCAGCAGCTTAAGGGGATCGGACAGGGTGGATGAAAAACTGTTTTTT. The chain recombines TRBV7-3 with TRBJ1-4, with 8 bases aligning to TRBD1. CDR1 SGHTA and CDR2 FQGTGA come from the germline V gene. CDR3 length: 17 amino acids. The V gene end was trimmed by 1 base and the J gene end by 6 bases; junction bases not matched to a gene: 10.

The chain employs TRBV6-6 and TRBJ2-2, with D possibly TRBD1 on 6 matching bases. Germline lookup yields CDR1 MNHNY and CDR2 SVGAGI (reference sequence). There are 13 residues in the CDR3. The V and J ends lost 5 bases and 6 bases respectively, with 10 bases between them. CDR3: CASSPKGAGELFF. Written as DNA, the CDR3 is TGTGCCAGCAGTCCAAAGGGGGCCGGGGAGCTGTTTTTT.

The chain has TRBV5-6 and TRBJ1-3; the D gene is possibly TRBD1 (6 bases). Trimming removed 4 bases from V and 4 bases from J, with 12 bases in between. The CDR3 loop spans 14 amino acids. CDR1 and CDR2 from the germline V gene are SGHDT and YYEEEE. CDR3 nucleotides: TGTGCCAGCAGCCGGGCAGGGGAAGGAAACACCATATATTTT. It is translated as CASSRAGEGNTIYF.

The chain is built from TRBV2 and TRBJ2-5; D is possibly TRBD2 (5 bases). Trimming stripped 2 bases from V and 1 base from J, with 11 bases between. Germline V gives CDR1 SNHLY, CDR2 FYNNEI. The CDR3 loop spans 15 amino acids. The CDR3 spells CASSEIGLPQETQYF. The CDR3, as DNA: TGTGCCAGCAGTGAAATCGGACTTCCCCAAGAGACCCAGTACTTC. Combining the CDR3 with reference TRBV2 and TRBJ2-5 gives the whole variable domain EPEVTQTPSHQVTQMGQEVILRCVPISNHLYFYWYRQILGQKVEFLVSFYNNEISEKSEIFDDQFSVERPDGSNFTLKIRSTKLEDSAMYFCASSEIGLPQETQYFGPGTRLLVL.

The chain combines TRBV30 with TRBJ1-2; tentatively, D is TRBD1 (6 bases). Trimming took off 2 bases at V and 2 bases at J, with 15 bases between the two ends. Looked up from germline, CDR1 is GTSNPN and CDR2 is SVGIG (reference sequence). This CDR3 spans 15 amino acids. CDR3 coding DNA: TGTGCCTGGAGTCGTCCAGGGGACGGGAACTATGGCTACACCTTC. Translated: CAWSRPGDGNYGYTF.

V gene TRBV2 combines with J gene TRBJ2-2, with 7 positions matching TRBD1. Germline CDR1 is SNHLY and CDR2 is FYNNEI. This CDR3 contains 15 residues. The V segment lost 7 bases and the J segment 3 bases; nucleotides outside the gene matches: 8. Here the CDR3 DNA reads TGTGCCAGCAACGAACAGGGGATTGACACCGGGGAGCTGTTTTTT. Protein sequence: CASNEQGIDTGELFF.

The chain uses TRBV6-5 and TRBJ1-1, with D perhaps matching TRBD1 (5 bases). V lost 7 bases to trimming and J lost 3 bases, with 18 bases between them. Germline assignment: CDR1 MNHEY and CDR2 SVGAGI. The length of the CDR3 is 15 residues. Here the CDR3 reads CASTIAYRGDTEAFF. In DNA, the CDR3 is TGTGCCAGCACCATCGCCTATAGGGGTGACACTGAAGCTTTCTTT.

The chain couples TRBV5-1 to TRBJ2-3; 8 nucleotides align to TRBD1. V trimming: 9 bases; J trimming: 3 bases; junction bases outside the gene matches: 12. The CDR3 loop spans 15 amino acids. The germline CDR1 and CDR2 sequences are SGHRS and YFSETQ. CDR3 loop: CATADRGQATDTQYF. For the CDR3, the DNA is TGCGCCACAGCCGACCGGGGACAGGCGACAGATACGCAGTATTTT.

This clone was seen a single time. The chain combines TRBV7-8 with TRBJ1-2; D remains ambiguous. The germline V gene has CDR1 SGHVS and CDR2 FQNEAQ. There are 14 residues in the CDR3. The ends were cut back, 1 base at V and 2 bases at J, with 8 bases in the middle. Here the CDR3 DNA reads TGTGCCAGCAGCTTAGATAGTGTAAACTATGGCTACACCTTC. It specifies CASSLDSVNYGYTF.

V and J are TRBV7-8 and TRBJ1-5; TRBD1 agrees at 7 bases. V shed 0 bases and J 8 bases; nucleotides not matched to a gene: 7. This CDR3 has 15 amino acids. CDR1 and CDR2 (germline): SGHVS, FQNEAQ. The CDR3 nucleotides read TGTGCCAGCAGCTTAGCGCCCGGACAGGCGAAGCCCCAGCATTTT. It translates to CASSLAPGQAKPQHF.

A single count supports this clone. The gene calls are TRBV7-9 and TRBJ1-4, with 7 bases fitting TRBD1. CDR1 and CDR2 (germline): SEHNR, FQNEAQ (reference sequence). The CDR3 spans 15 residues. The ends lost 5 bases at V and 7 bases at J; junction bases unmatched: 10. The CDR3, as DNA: TGTGCCAGCAGCACAAGACAGGGTTCCTCTGAAAAACTGTTTTTT. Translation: CASSTRQGSSEKLFF.

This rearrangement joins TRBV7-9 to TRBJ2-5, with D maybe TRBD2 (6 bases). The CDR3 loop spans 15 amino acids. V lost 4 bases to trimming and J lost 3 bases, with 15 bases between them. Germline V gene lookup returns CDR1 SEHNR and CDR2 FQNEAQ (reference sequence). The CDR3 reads CASSSRLVGEETQYF. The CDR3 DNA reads TGTGCCAGCAGCTCCCGACTAGTTGGGGAAGAGACCCAGTACTTC.

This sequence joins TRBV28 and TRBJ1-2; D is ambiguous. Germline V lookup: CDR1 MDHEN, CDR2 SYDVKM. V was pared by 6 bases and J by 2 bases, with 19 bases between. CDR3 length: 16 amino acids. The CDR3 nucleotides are TGTGCCAGCAGCCCTATCTTCGGACTGAGAAACTATGGCTACACCTTC. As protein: CASSPIFGLRNYGYTF.

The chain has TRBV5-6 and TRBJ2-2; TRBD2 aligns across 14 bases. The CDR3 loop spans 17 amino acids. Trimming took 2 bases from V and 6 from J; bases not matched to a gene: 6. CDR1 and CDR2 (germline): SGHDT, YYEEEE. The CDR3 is CASSFRLAGGPAGELFF. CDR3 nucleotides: TGTGCCAGCAGCTTCCGACTAGCGGGGGGGCCAGCCGGGGAGCTGTTTTTT.

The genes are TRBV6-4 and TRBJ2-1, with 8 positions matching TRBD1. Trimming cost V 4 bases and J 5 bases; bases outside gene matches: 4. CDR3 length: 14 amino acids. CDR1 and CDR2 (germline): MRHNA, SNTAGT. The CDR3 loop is CASSADRVDNEQFF. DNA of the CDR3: TGTGCCAGCAGTGCGGACAGGGTAGACAATGAGCAGTTCTTC.

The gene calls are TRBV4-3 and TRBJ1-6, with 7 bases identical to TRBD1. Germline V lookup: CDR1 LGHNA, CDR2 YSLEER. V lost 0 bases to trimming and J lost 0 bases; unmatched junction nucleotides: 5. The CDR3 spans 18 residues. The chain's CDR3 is CASSQDAGGNSYNSPLHF. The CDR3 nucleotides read TGCGCCAGCAGCCAAGATGCAGGGGGGAACTCCTATAATTCACCCCTCCACTTT.

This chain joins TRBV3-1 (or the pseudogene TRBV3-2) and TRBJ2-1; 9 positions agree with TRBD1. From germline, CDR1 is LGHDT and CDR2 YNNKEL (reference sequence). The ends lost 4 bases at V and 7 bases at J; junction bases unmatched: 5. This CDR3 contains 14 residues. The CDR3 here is CASSPRDRANEQFF. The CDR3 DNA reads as TGTGCCAGCAGCCCCCGGGACAGGGCAAATGAGCAGTTCTTC.

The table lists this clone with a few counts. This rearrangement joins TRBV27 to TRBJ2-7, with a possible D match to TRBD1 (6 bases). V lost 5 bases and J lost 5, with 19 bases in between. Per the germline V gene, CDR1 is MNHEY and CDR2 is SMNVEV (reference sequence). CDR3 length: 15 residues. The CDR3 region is CASSTPDRYGDEQYF. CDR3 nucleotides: TGTGCCAGCAGTACCCCCGACAGGTACGGCGACGAGCAGTACTTC.

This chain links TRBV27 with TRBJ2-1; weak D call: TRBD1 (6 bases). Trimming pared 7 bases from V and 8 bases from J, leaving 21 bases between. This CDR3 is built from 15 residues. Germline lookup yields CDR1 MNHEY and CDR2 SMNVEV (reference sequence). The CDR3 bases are TGTGCCAGCACCGCACAGGGATCCCACTGGCATGAGCAGTTCTTC. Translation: CASTAQGSHWHEQFF.

CDR3 loop: CATSGAGQGAGNTIYF. CDR3 bases: TGTGCCACCAGTGGGGCCGGACAGGGAGCTGGAAACACCATATATTTT. The gene calls are TRBV24-1 and TRBJ1-3, with 8 bases matching TRBD1. Germline V gives CDR1 KGHDR, CDR2 SFDVKD. The length of the CDR3 is 16 residues. The V gene end was trimmed by 5 bases and the J gene end by 2 bases; junction bases not matched to a gene: 7.

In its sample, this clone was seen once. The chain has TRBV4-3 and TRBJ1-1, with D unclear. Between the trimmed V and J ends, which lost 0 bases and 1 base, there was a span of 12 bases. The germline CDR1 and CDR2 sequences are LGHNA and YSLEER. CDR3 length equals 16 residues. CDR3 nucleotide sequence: TGCGCCAGCAGCCAAGAAGAGGGAGGAAGGAACACTGAAGCTTTCTTT. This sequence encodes CASSQEEGGRNTEAFF.

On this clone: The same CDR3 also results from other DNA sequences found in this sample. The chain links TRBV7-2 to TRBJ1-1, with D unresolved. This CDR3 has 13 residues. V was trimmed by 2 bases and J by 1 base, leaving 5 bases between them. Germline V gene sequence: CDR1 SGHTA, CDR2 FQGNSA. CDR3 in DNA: TGTGCCAGCAGCTTACGACAGAACACTGAAGCTTTCTTT. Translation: CASSLRQNTEAFF.